Shown below are 10 T cell receptor beta chains from a single sample sequenced in a study of T-cell memory formation after mild COVID-19. TCRdb ran MiXCR on the 5' RACE reads and lists one entry per CDR3 protein. The profile covers about 340,000 distinct CDR3 sequences, with more than 15% appearing a single time and about 20% taken by the ten largest. Sequencing was done on a sample of PBMCs or a T cell subset sorted from them (not recorded which). The receptors originated from a man aged 18 to 29 who had mild COVID-19 (a few samples of this study predate the infection). Cell type and time point are not known.

V is TRBV4-1 and J is TRBJ2-2; D ambiguous. The germline V and J ends were trimmed by 0 bases and 5 bases, with 19 bases remaining between them. Germline loops: CDR1 MGHRA, CDR2 YSYEKL. The CDR3 runs to 18 residues. DNA for the CDR3: TGCGCCAGCAGCCAAGATCTAACACGGCTATTGAAGACCGGGGAGCTGTTTTTT. This encodes CASSQDLTRLLKTGELFF.

The chain has TRBV9 and TRBJ2-5; 13 bases are a match to TRBD2. Germline loops: CDR1 SGDLS, CDR2 YYNGEE. The CDR3 totals 16 residues. The V gene end was trimmed by 2 bases and the J gene end by 4 bases; junction bases not matched to a gene: 5. The CDR3 reads CASSVRTSGGSETQYF. In nucleotides, the CDR3 is TGTGCCAGCAGCGTCAGGACTAGCGGGGGTTCAGAGACCCAGTACTTC.

V is TRBV9 and J is TRBJ2-5; D possibly corresponds to TRBD1 (6 bases). V was pared by 3 bases and J by 1 base, with 10 bases between. Germline V gives CDR1 SGDLS, CDR2 YYNGEE. The CDR3 is 14 amino acids. CDR3 region: CASSAGHVQETQYF. The CDR3, as DNA: TGTGCCAGCAGCGCGGGACATGTCCAAGAGACCCAGTACTTC.

Worth noting for this clonotype: This may be a read error, as it is one base from a much larger clone. The chain has TRBV5-1 and TRBJ1-5; D possibly corresponds to TRBD1 (6 bases). Germline V lookup: CDR1 SGHRS, CDR2 YFSETQ. The CDR3 runs to 15 residues. CDR3 sequence reads: CDSSLGGGVGQPQHF. CDR3 nucleotide sequence: TGCGACAGCAGCTTGGGCGGGGGCGTGGGTCAGCCCCAGCATTTT.

This clonotype was found many times. The rearrangement links TRBV30 to TRBJ1-1; perhaps TRBD1 as D (5 bases). The CDR3 is 13 residues long. CDR1 is GTSNPN and CDR2 is SVGIG in the germline V gene (reference sequence). Trimming removed 0 bases from V and 11 bases from J, with 16 bases in between. The CDR3 sequence: CAWSVQGSPRAFF. Here the CDR3 DNA reads TGTGCCTGGAGTGTCCAGGGTTCCCCCCGGGCTTTCTTT.

This chain joins TRBV5-1 and TRBJ1-1, with TRBD1 matching over 8 bases. CDR1 SGHRS and CDR2 YFSETQ come from the germline V gene. The CDR3 sequence is 15 residues long. Germline trimming cut 4 bases from V and 5 bases from J; bases unmatched to any gene: 10. CDR3 sequence: CASSRQGRVETEAFF. The CDR3 bases are TGCGCCAGCAGCAGACAGGGGCGCGTTGAAACTGAAGCTTTCTTT.

This chain links TRBV7-2 with TRBJ2-6, with 9 nucleotides matching TRBD1. With V trimmed by 5 bases and J by 0 bases, 5 bases remained unmatched. In germline, CDR1 is SGHTA, CDR2 FQGNSA. This CDR3 is 17 amino acids long. The CDR3 nucleotides are TGTGCCAGCAGCCCGGGGACAGGGCTCTCTGGGGCCAACGTCCTGACTTTC. Translation gives CASSPGTGLSGANVLTF. The whole variable domain, filled in from reference TRBV7-2 and TRBJ2-6, reads GAGVSQSPSNKVTEKGKDVELRCDPISGHTALYWYRQSLGQGLEFLIYFQGNSAPDKSGLPSDRFSAERTGGSVSTLTIQRTQQEDSAVYLCASSPGTGLSGANVLTFGAGSRLTVL.

This clonotype has just a few counts. V gene TRBV28 combines with J gene TRBJ1-1, with TRBD1 as a possible D gene (5 bases). CDR3 length: 14 residues. CDR1 is MDHEN, CDR2 SYDVKM, per germline. Trimming pared 3 bases from V and 4 bases from J, leaving 12 bases between. This CDR3 reads CASSLSIGGTEAFF. The DNA of the CDR3 is TGTGCCAGCAGTTTGTCCATTGGGGGCACTGAAGCTTTCTTT.

The CDR3 here is CASRLAGRDSSYEQYF. The CDR3 DNA sequence: TGTGCCAGCCGACTTGCTGGGCGGGATAGCTCCTACGAGCAGTACTTC. This rearrangement joins TRBV7-6 to TRBJ2-7, with a tentative D call TRBD2 (6 bases). The CDR3 is made up of 16 amino acids. Trimming shortened V by 8 bases and J by 0 bases, and 20 bases separated the two germline ends. CDR1 SGHVS and CDR2 FNYEAQ come from the germline V gene.

This clonotype was counted a few times. The V and J genes are TRBV27 and TRBJ2-3, with D tentatively TRBD2 (5 bases). V shed 5 bases and J shed 6 bases, with 15 bases lying between them. Germline V gene data show CDR1 as MNHEY and CDR2 as SMNVEV (reference sequence). CDR3 size: 14 residues. CDR3 bases: TGTGCCAGCAGTGGATCGGGGAGTCGGGATACGCAGTATTTT. This encodes CASSGSGSRDTQYF.